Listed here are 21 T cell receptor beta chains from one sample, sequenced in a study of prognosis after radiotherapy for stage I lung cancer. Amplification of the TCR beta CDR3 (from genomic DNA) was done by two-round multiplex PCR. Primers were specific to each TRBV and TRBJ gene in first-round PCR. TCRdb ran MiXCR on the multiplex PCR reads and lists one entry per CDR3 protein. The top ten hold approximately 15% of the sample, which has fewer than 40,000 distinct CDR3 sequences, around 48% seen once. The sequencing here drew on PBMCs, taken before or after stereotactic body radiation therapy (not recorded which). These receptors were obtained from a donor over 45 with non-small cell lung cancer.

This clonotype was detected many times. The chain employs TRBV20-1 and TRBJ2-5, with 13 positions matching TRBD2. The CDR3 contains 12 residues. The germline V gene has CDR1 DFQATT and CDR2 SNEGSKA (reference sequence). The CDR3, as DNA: TGCAGCGGACTAGCGGGAGAAGAGACCCAGTACTTC. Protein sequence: CSGLAGEETQYF.

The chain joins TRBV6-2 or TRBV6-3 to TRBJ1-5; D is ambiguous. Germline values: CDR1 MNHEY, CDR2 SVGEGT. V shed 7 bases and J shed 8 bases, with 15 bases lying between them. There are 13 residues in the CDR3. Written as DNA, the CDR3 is TGTGCCAGCACCAAGGGATTTCATAAGCCCCAGCATTTT. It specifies CASTKGFHKPQHF.

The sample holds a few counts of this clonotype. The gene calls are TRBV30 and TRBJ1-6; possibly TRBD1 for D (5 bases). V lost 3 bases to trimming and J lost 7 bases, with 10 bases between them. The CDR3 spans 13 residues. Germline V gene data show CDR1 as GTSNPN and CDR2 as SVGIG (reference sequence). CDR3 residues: CAWRGGGNSPLHF. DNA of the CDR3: TGTGCCTGGAGGGGGGGGGGGAATTCACCCCTCCACTTT.

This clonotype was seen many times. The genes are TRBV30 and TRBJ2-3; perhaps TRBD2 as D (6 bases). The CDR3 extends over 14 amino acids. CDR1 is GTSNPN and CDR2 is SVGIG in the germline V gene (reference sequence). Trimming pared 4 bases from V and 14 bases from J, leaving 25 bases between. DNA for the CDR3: TGTGCCTGGAACCTCCGGGAAGGCGGGACCGGCCGGTATTTT. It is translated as CAWNLREGGTGRYF.

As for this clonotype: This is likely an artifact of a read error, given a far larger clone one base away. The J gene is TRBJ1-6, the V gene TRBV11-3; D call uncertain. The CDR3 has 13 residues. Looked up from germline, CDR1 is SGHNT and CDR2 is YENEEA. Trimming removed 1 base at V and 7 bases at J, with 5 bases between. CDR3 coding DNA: TGTGCCAGCAGCTTAGGGGTAAATTCACCCCTCCACTTT. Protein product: CASSLGVNSPLHF.

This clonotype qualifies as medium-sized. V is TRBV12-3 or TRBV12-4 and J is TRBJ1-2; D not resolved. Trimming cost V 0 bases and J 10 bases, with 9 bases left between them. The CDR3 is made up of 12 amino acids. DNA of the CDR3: TGTGCCAGCAGTTTAGCCGCCGGATCCTACACCTTC. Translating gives CASSLAAGSYTF.

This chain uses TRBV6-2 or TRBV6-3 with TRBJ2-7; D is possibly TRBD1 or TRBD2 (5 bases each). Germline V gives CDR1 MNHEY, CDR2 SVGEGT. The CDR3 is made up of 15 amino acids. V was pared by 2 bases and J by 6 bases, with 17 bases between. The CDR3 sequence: CASSYNLDMGREQYF. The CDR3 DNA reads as TGTGCCAGCAGTTACAACCTTGACATGGGACGCGAGCAGTACTTC.

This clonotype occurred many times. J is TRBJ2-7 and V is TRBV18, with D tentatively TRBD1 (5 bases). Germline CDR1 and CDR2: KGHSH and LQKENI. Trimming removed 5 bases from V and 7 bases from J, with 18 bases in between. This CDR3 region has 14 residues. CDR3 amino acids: CASSSRPGQGEQYF. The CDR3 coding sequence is TGTGCCAGCTCAAGCCGCCCAGGGCAAGGAGAGCAGTACTTC.

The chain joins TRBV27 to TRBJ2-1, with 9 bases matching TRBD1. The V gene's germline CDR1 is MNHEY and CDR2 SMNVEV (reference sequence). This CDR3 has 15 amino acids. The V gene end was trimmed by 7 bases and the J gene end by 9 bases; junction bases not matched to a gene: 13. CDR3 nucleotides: TGTGCCAGCATCACACTGGACAGGGGAGAAGGTGAGCAGTTCTTC. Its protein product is CASITLDRGEGEQFF.

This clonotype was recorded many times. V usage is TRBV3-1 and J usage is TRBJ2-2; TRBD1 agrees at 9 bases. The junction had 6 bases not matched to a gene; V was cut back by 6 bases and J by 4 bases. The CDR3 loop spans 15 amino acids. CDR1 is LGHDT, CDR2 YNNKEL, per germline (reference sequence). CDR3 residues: CASRRTGDLTGELFF. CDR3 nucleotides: TGTGCCAGCAGACGGACAGGGGACCTCACCGGGGAGCTGTTTTTT.

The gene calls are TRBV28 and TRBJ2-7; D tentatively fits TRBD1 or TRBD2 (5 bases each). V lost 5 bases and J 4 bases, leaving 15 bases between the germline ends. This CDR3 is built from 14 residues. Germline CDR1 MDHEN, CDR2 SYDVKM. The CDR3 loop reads CASSDPRGIYEQYF. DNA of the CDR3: TGTGCCAGCAGTGACCCGAGGGGTATTTACGAGCAGTACTTC.

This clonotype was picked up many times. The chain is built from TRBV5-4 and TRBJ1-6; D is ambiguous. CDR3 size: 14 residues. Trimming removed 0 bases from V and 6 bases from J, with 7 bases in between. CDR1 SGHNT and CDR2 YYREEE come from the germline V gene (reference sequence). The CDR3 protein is CASSLGFSNSPLHF. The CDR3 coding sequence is TGTGCCAGCAGCTTGGGCTTCAGTAATTCACCCCTCCACTTT.

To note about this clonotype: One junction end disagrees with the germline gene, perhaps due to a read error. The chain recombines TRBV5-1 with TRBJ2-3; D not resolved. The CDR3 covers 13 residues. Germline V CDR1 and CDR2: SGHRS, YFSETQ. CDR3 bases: TGCGCCAGCAGCAGGAGCTTTGGAGATACGAAGTATTTT. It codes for CASSRSFGDTKYF.

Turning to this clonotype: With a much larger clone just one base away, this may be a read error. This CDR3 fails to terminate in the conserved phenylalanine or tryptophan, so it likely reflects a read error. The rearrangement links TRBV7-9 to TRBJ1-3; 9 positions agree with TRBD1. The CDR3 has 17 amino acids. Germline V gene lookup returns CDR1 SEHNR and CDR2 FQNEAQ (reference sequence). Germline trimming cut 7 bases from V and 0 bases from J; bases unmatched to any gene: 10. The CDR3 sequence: CASIPGTGLHSGNTIYS. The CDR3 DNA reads TGTGCCAGCATCCCCGGGACAGGGCTCCACTCTGGAAACACCATATATTCT.

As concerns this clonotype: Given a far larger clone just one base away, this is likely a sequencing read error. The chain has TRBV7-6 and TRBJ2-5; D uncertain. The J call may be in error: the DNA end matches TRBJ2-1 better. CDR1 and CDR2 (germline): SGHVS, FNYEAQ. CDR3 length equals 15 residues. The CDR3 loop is CASSLSWSLGNEQFF. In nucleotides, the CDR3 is TGTGCCAGCAGCTTAAGCTGGAGTTTAGGCAATGAGCAGTTCTTC.

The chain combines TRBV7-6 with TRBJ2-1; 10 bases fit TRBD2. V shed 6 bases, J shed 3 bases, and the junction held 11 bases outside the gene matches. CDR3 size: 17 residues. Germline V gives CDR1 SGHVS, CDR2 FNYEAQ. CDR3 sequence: CASSRAGTSVVYNEQFF. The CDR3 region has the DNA TGTGCCAGCAGTAGAGCCGGGACTAGCGTGGTCTACAATGAGCAGTTCTTC. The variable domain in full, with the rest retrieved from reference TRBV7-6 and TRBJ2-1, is GAGVSQSPRYKVTKRGQDVALRCDPISGHVSLYWYRQALGQGPEFLTYFNYEAQQDKSGLPNDRFSAERPEGSISTLTIQRTEQRDSAMYRCASSRAGTSVVYNEQFFGPGTRLTVL.

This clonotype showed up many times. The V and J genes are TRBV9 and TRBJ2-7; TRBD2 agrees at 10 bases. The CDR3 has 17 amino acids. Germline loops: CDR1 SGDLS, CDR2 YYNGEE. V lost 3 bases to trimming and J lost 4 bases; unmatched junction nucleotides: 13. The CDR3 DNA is TGTGCCAGCAGCGCCGGTGTAGCTAGCGGGAGTTTATACGAGCAGTACTTC. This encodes CASSAGVASGSLYEQYF.

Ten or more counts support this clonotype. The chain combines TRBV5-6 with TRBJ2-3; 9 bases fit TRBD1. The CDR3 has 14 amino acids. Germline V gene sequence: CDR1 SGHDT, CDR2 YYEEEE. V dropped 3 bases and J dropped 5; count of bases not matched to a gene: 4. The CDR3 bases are TGTGCCAGCAGCTGGACAGGGGTCGGAGATACGCAGTATTTT. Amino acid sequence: CASSWTGVGDTQYF.

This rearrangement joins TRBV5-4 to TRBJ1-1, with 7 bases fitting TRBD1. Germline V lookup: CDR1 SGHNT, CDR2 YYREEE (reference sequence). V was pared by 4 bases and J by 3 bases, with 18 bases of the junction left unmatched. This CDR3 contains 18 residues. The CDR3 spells CASSPDSAGGVGDTEAFF. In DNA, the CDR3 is TGTGCCAGCAGCCCGGACTCGGCAGGGGGGGTAGGTGACACTGAAGCTTTCTTT.

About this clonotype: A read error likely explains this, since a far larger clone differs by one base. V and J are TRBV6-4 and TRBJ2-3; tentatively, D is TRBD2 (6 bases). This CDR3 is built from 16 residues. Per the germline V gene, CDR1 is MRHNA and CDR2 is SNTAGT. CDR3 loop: CTSRSLSGKRTDTQYF. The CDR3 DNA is TGTACCAGCAGATCCCTTAGCGGAAAACGCACAGATACGCAGTATTTT.

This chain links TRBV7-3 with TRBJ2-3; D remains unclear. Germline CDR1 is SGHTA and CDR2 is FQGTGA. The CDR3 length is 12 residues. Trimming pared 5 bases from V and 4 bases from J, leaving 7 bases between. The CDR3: CASSSSSDTQYF. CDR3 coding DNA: TGTGCCAGCAGCAGTTCGTCAGATACGCAGTATTTT.